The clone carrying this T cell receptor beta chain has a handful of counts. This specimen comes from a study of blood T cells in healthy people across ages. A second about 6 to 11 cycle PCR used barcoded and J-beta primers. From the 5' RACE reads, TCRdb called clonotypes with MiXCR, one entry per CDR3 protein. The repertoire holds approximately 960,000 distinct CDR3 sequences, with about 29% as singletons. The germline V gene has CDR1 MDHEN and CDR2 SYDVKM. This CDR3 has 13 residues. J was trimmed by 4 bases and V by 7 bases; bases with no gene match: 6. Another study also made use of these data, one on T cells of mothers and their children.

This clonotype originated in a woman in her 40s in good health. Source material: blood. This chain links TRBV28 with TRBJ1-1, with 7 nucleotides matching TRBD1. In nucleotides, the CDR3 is TGTGCCAGCAACTTCCCAGGGGGCACTGAAGCTTTCTTT. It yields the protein CASNFPGGTEAFF.